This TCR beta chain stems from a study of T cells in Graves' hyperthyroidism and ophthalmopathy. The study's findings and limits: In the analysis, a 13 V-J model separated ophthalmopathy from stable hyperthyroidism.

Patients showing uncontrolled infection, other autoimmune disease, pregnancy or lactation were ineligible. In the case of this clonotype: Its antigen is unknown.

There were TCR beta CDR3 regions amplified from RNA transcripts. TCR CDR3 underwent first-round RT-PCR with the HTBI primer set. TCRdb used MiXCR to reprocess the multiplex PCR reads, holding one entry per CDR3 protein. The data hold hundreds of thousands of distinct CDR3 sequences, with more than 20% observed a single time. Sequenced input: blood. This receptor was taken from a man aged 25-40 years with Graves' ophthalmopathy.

Here the CDR3 DNA reads TGCAGCGTTGGCGGGAGGGCCTCCTCTCTTGAATACAATGAGCAGTTCTTC. Protein: CSVGGRASSLEYNEQFF. V usage is TRBV29-1 and J usage is TRBJ2-1; 9 bases fit TRBD2. The germline V gene has CDR1 SQVTM and CDR2 ANQGSEA. V was pared by 4 bases and J by 4 bases, with 14 bases of the junction left unmatched. CDR3 length: 17 residues.